Below, 3 T cell receptor beta chains from the same sample are listed, as sequenced in a study of Ad26.COV2.S vaccination and SARS-CoV-2 variants. Profiled with immunoSEQ multiplex PCR; TCRdb holds only in-frame clones, not every one. The repertoire holds about 390,000 clones, with approximately 90% as singletons. Treatment in this sample: roughly 19 received Ad26.COV2.S at low or high dose, single or two shots; 5 received placebo; per-sample allocation not given. On day 63 after the first injection, vaccine and placebo recipients gave samples. The input for sequencing was peripheral blood, taken in a trial of Ad26.COV2.S vaccine versus placebo. The receptors shown here come from a person aged 18 to 65 who received the Ad26.COV2.S COVID-19 vaccine or a placebo.

The chain employs TRBV18 and TRBJ2-3; TRBD1 is a possible D gene (6 bases). Trimming stripped 1 base from V and 4 bases from J, with 6 bases between. The CDR3 is made up of 13 amino acids. Looked up from germline, CDR1 is KGHSH and CDR2 is LQKENI. Here the CDR3 DNA reads TGTGCCAGCTCACCACAGGGGGCAGATACGCAGTATTTT. Protein: CASSPQGADTQYF.

The V and J genes are TRBV9 and TRBJ2-7, with TRBD2 identical over 7 bases. The germline gives CDR1 SGDLS, CDR2 YYNGEE. V trimming: 4 bases; J trimming: 2 bases; junction bases outside the gene matches: 9. The CDR3 extends over 15 amino acids. The CDR3 DNA follows: TGTGCCAGCAGCACCGACGGGACTATAACCTACGAGCAGTACTTC. Protein: CASSTDGTITYEQYF.

This chain connects TRBV11-2 to TRBJ2-6, with no clear D. The CDR3 sequence is 16 residues long. Per germline, CDR1 SGHAT and CDR2 FQNNGV. Trimming stripped 5 bases from V and 9 bases from J, with 20 bases between. The CDR3 loop is CASSQGRQSFDNVLTF. The DNA of the CDR3 is TGTGCCAGCAGCCAAGGTCGCCAGTCCTTCGACAACGTCCTGACTTTC.